Listed here are 10 T cell receptor beta chains from one sample, sequenced in a study of T-cell reconstitution after alpha-beta-depleted transplantation in children. A library of TCRbeta sequences, prepared with unique molecular identifiers, was generated. TCRdb processed the PCR reads anew with MiXCR; each CDR3 protein has one entry. Altogether about 210,000 distinct CDR3 sequences are present, roughly a sixth being singletons, with the ten largest covering about 45%. The sequences come from PBMCs, mostly from graft donor cells, collected 360 days after TCRalphabeta/CD19-depleted stem cell transplant. The receptors originated from a male patient under 10 years old who had a stem cell transplant for acute lymphoblastic leukemia, so the T cells may come from the graft donor.

This clonotype was seen a handful of times. The chain employs TRBV6-1 and TRBJ2-1; D call uncertain. This CDR3 comprises 15 residues. Germline CDR1 is MNHNS and CDR2 is SASEGT. The V and J ends lost 4 bases and 2 bases respectively, with 12 bases between them. The chain's CDR3 is CASSVRPPPYNEQFF. CDR3 DNA sequence: TGTGCCAGCAGTGTCCGACCCCCTCCCTACAATGAGCAGTTCTTC.

The chain employs TRBV7-2 and TRBJ1-2; no firm D call. The CDR3 contains 12 residues. V was clipped by 3 bases and J by 8 bases, with 10 bases between them. In germline, CDR1 is SGHTA, CDR2 FQGNSA. The CDR3 DNA reads as TGTGCCAGCAGCTTGATTGGAACCGGCTACACCTTC. Protein sequence: CASSLIGTGYTF.

This clonotype was seen more than once but under ten times. The rearrangement links TRBV7-9 to TRBJ1-6; no definite D call. Germline values: CDR1 SEHNR, CDR2 FQNEAQ (reference sequence). The CDR3 runs 12 residues. V was cut by 5 bases and J by 9 bases, with 8 bases left in between. The CDR3 nucleotides read TGTGCCAGCAGCGAAGGCAGTTCACCCCTCCACTTT. Its translation: CASSEGSSPLHF.

This chain joins TRBV7-7 and TRBJ2-5; D gene ambiguous. The germline V gene has CDR1 SSHAT and CDR2 FNYEAQ (reference sequence). V dropped 4 bases and J dropped 0 bases, with 9 bases sitting between them. CDR3 length equals 14 residues. CDR3 bases: TGTGCCAGCAGCTCCGACTTGTACCAAGAGACCCAGTACTTC. Translation: CASSSDLYQETQYF. Variable domain in full (rest from reference TRBV7-7 and TRBJ2-5): GAGVSQSPRYKVTKRGQDVTLRCDPISSHATLYWYQQALGQGPEFLTYFNYEAQPDKSGLPSDRFSAERPEGSISTLTIQRTEQRDSAMYRCASSSDLYQETQYFGPGTRLLVL.

This clonotype has more than one count but fewer than ten. The J gene is TRBJ2-5, the V gene TRBV12-5, with D possibly TRBD2 on 7 matching bases. Trimming pared 3 bases from V and 4 bases from J, leaving 18 bases between. This CDR3 contains 16 residues. Germline loops: CDR1 LGHNT, CDR2 FRNRAP. CDR3 residues: CASGFIATGRGETQYF. As DNA, the CDR3 is TGTGCTAGTGGTTTTATTGCCACAGGGAGGGGAGAGACCCAGTACTTC.

This clonotype was detected only a few times. The chain links TRBV5-6 to TRBJ1-5; unclear D gene. The CDR3 length is 14 residues. The germline CDR1 and CDR2 sequences are SGHDT and YYEEEE. Deletions cut 0 bases from V and 5 bases from J, with 9 bases between. The CDR3 sequence: CASSLGQVDQPQHF. The CDR3 coding sequence is TGTGCCAGCAGCTTGGGGCAGGTGGATCAGCCCCAGCATTTT.

This chain connects TRBV7-9 to TRBJ1-4, with D uncertain. CDR1 and CDR2 (germline): SEHNR, FQNEAQ (reference sequence). The CDR3 runs 14 residues. V lost 4 bases and J lost 7, with 13 bases in between. CDR3 nucleotide sequence: TGTGCCAGCAGCTCCGAGAGGTACCCTGAAAAACTGTTTTTT. It translates to CASSSERYPEKLFF.

The sample holds a few counts of this clonotype. V and J are TRBV19 and TRBJ2-7, with D unresolved. The CDR3 totals 16 residues. Trimming cost V 3 bases and J 4 bases, with 19 bases left between them. Germline assignment: CDR1 LNHDA and CDR2 SQIVND (reference sequence). The CDR3 DNA is TGTGCCAGTAGTATCAGTAGGAGAGCCCACTTTTACGAGCAGTACTTC. This translates into CASSISRRAHFYEQYF.

This clonotype was observed a few times. The chain carries TRBV18 and TRBJ2-1, with 8 bases matching TRBD2. Per the germline V gene, CDR1 is KGHSH and CDR2 is LQKENI. The CDR3 is 17 amino acids. The ends lost 1 base at V and 2 bases at J; junction bases unmatched: 7. The CDR3 sequence: CASSPQGLAYPYNEQFF. The CDR3, as DNA: TGTGCCAGCTCACCACAAGGACTAGCCTACCCCTACAATGAGCAGTTCTTC.

The chain has TRBV11-2 and TRBJ2-3; TRBD2 aligns across 7 bases. The CDR3 is 13 residues long. Germline values: CDR1 SGHAT, CDR2 FQNNGV. V gave up 4 bases and J gave up 9 bases; unmatched junction bases: 7. The CDR3 DNA follows: TGTGCCAGCAGCTACTCCGGGACTACGACGCAGTATTTT. Its translation: CASSYSGTTTQYF.